A single sample gave rise to the 22 T cell receptor beta chains below, sequenced in a study of regulatory T cells in long-lasting Graves disease. Arm-PCR of CDR3 regions and iRepertoire HTBI primers were used to build TCR beta libraries. MiXCR, run by TCRdb on the multiplex PCR reads, gives a single entry per CDR3 protein. In the table there are about 400,000 distinct CDR3 sequences, 20% to 25% of which are singletons. Time point noted: persistent/refractory GD, antithyroid drugs over 5 years with positive TRAb. TCR sequences were obtained from RNA taken from PBMCs. The sample in question was peripheral blood mononuclear cells (PBMCs), obtained when the disease was refractory, from a patient treated with antithyroid drugs. The receptor source for this set is a female donor with Graves disease.

Concerning this clonotype itself: A junction boundary mismatches the germline segment, possibly from a read error. The chain is built from TRBV29-1 and TRBJ1-2; no definite D call. This CDR3 spans 11 amino acids. Germline V gives CDR1 SQVTM, CDR2 ANQGSEA. The CDR3 DNA sequence: TGCAGCGTTGATATGGGCTATGGCTTCACCTTC. Amino acids: CSVDMGYGFTF.

The chain links TRBV20-1 to TRBJ2-7; possibly TRBD2 for D (6 bases). The CDR3 consists of 15 residues. The V end was cut by 6 bases, the J end by 0 bases, with 18 bases between. Germline CDR1 and CDR2: DFQATT and SNEGSKA (reference sequence). Written as DNA, the CDR3 is TGCAGTGCCGAAGCCGGGACTTTAAGCTCCTACGAGCAGTACTTC. Encoded protein: CSAEAGTLSSYEQYF.

The genes are TRBV2 and TRBJ2-7; 7 nucleotides align to TRBD1. CDR3 size: 13 residues. V shed 6 bases, J shed 6 bases, and the junction held 8 bases outside the gene matches. The germline V gene encodes CDR1 SNHLY and CDR2 FYNNEI. The CDR3 reads CASRVPGQSEQYF. DNA of the CDR3: TGTGCCAGCAGGGTCCCGGGACAGAGCGAGCAGTACTTC.

This clonotype occurred a few times. The chain employs TRBV19 and TRBJ1-5; a weak D match, TRBD1 (5 bases). Trimming cost V 7 bases and J 0 bases, with 19 bases left between them. Germline-derived CDR1 and CDR2 are LNHDA and SQIVND (reference sequence). CDR3 length: 17 amino acids. The CDR3 sequence is CASTGDGDPYSNQPQHF. The CDR3 DNA sequence: TGTGCCAGTACCGGGGACGGCGACCCTTATAGCAATCAGCCCCAGCATTTT.

This clonotype was seen a handful of times. This chain joins TRBV10-3 and TRBJ2-1; D not resolved. The V gene lost 3 bases and the J gene lost 0 bases, with 12 bases spanning the gap. This CDR3 region has 16 residues. CDR1 and CDR2 (germline): ENHRY, SYGVKD. CDR3 bases: TGTGCCATCAGTGATAACAGAGTGAGCTCCTACAATGAGCAGTTCTTC. Translated: CAISDNRVSSYNEQFF.

The rearrangement joins TRBV12-3 or TRBV12-4 to TRBJ1-1; TRBD1 is a possible D gene (6 bases). This CDR3 comprises 13 residues. Deletions cut 10 bases from V and 4 bases from J, with 16 bases between. CDR3 in DNA: TGTGCCACCTCAACGAGGACAGTCACTGAAGCTTTCTTT. Protein: CATSTRTVTEAFF.

J is TRBJ1-3 and V is TRBV27; D is perhaps TRBD1 (5 bases). Trimming cost V 4 bases and J 1 base, with 8 bases left between them. Per the germline V gene, CDR1 is MNHEY and CDR2 is SMNVEV (reference sequence). The CDR3 sequence is 14 residues long. The CDR3 protein is CASSYRSSGNTIYF. The CDR3 nucleotides read TGTGCCAGCAGTTACAGGTCTTCTGGAAACACCATATATTTT.

The chain links TRBV20-1 to TRBJ2-7; D is perhaps TRBD2 (5 bases). The germline V gene encodes CDR1 DFQATT and CDR2 SNEGSKA (reference sequence). Trimming cost V 3 bases and J 3 bases, with 12 bases left between them. This CDR3 has 13 residues. CDR3 in DNA: TGCAGTGCTAGGAAAGGGAGTATCTACGAGCAGTACTTC. Its translation is CSARKGSIYEQYF.

In this sample, this clonotype turned up a few times. The chain couples TRBV7-2 to TRBJ1-2; 7 bases align to TRBD1. The CDR3 consists of 15 residues. J was trimmed by 3 bases and V by 2 bases; bases with no gene match: 6. Germline V lookup: CDR1 SGHTA, CDR2 FQGNSA. In nucleotides, the CDR3 is TGTGCCAGCAGCTTACCCCAGGGACAGTACTATGGCTACACCTTC. Translating gives CASSLPQGQYYGYTF.

The gene calls are TRBV29-1 and TRBJ2-2; TRBD1 agrees at 7 bases. Germline V CDR1 and CDR2: SQVTM, ANQGSEA. This CDR3 is built from 14 residues. J was trimmed by 4 bases and V by 6 bases; bases with no gene match: 8. The CDR3 spells CSVRTGGRTGELFF. CDR3 sequence (DNA): TGCAGCGTACGGACAGGCGGTCGCACCGGGGAGCTGTTTTTT.

V usage is TRBV5-1 and J usage is TRBJ2-7; the match to TRBD1 covers 7 bases. V was pared by 2 bases and J by 0 bases, with 11 bases of the junction left unmatched. Looked up from germline, CDR1 is SGHRS and CDR2 is YFSETQ. This CDR3 contains 17 residues. The CDR3 loop is CASSLGGTGAASYEQYF. The CDR3 DNA follows: TGCGCCAGCAGCTTAGGAGGTACAGGGGCAGCCTCCTACGAGCAGTACTTC.

This clonotype was counted ten times or more. This chain joins TRBV12-3 or TRBV12-4 and TRBJ1-2; no clear D gene. The CDR3 has 13 amino acids. Trimming shortened V by 7 bases and J by 8 bases, and 17 bases separated the two germline ends. The CDR3 DNA is TGTGCCAGCACCTTCAGAACAGATAGCGGCTACACCTTC. Protein: CASTFRTDSGYTF.

This clonotype turned up a few times. The V call is TRBV28, the J call TRBJ1-5, with D hard to call. Trimming removed 6 bases from V and 2 bases from J, with 14 bases in between. This CDR3 has 15 residues. The germline CDR1 and CDR2 sequences are MDHEN and SYDVKM. CDR3 DNA sequence: TGTGCCAGCAGCCAAACCCGGACGCGCAATCAGCCCCAGCATTTT. Translated, it gives CASSQTRTRNQPQHF.

This rearrangement joins TRBV7-9 to TRBJ1-1, with D unclear. Trimming removed 5 bases at V and 0 bases at J, with 10 bases between. This CDR3 contains 14 residues. Germline V lookup: CDR1 SEHNR, CDR2 FQNEAQ (reference sequence). CDR3 nucleotides: TGTGCCAGCAGCCCTGGAGAAATGAACACTGAAGCTTTCTTT. As protein: CASSPGEMNTEAFF.

The rearrangement uses TRBV6-2 or TRBV6-3 and TRBJ1-4; TRBD1 matches 7 bases. The CDR3 spans 14 residues. After removal of 8 bases from V and 6 bases from J, the junction contained 9 bases not matched to a gene. Germline V gene lookup returns CDR1 MNHEY and CDR2 SVGEGT. Here the CDR3 reads CASGRTGWDEKLFF. The DNA for the CDR3 is TGTGCCAGCGGAAGGACAGGATGGGATGAAAAACTGTTTTTT.

The rearrangement links TRBV18 to TRBJ2-1; TRBD2 might be the D (6 bases). CDR3 length equals 16 residues. Between the trimmed V and J ends, which lost 4 bases and 6 bases, there was a span of 19 bases. The germline V gene encodes CDR1 KGHSH and CDR2 LQKENI. The CDR3 DNA sequence: TGTGCCAGCTCACAACCAGGAGCGGGCGTCTCCAATGAGCAGTTCTTC. Translation: CASSQPGAGVSNEQFF.

The V gene is TRBV19, the J gene TRBJ2-6, with 10 bases aligning to TRBD2. This CDR3 region has 17 residues. The V gene end was trimmed by 2 bases and the J gene end by 0 bases; junction bases not matched to a gene: 1. CDR1 is LNHDA, CDR2 SQIVND, per germline (reference sequence). The CDR3 DNA follows: TGTGCCAGTAGTATACTAGCGGGAGTCTCTGGGGCCAACGTCCTGACTTTC. Residues: CASSILAGVSGANVLTF.

A few counts support this clonotype. V is TRBV29-1 and J is TRBJ2-7; D is possibly TRBD2 (5 bases). The germline V gene encodes CDR1 SQVTM and CDR2 ANQGSEA. V was trimmed by 4 bases and J by 1 base, leaving 17 bases between them. The CDR3 consists of 15 residues. The DNA of the CDR3 is TGCAGCGTTGCCCCCCGGGGAGACCTTTCCTACGAGCAGTACTTC. It specifies CSVAPRGDLSYEQYF.

The chain joins TRBV28 to TRBJ2-7, with TRBD2 identical over 8 bases. Losses at the gene ends were 5 bases for V and 3 bases for J; bases not matched to a gene: 6. Germline CDR1 reads MDHEN; CDR2 reads SYDVKM. The CDR3 runs to 14 residues. The CDR3 region is CASSGPGLDYEQYF. Here the CDR3 DNA reads TGTGCCAGCAGTGGGCCGGGACTAGACTACGAGCAGTACTTC.

This clonotype was observed many times. The V call is TRBV27, the J call TRBJ1-4; the match to TRBD1 covers 8 bases. The V segment lost 6 bases and the J segment 0 bases; nucleotides outside the gene matches: 6. CDR1 is MNHEY and CDR2 is SMNVEV in the germline V gene (reference sequence). This CDR3 comprises 16 residues. CDR3 region: CASSRDRFTTNEKLFF. The CDR3 bases are TGTGCCAGCAGCCGGGACAGGTTTACAACTAATGAAAAACTGTTTTTT. The full variable domain, with the rest looked up from reference TRBV27 and TRBJ1-4, is EAQVTQNPRYLITVTGKKLTVTCSQNMNHEYMSWYRQDPGLGLRQIYYSMNVEVTDKGDVPEGYKVSRKEKRNFPLILESPSPNQTSLYFCASSRDRFTTNEKLFFGSGTQLSVL.

There are many counts of this clonotype. The CDR3 is CASSFSDMEQYF. In DNA form, the CDR3 reads TGTGCCAGCAGCTTTTCTGACATGGAGCAGTACTTC. The genes are TRBV5-6 and TRBJ2-7, with unresolved D. Germline V gene sequence: CDR1 SGHDT, CDR2 YYEEEE. V lost 2 bases and J lost 7, with 10 bases in between. The CDR3 sequence is 12 residues long.

The chain employs TRBV4-1 and TRBJ2-7, with 8 bases that match TRBD1. This CDR3 has 16 amino acids. Germline V CDR1 and CDR2: MGHRA, YSYEKL. Germline trimming cut 1 base from V and 3 bases from J; bases unmatched to any gene: 8. The CDR3 region is CASSQVWSGQGYEQYF. The CDR3 bases are TGCGCCAGCAGCCAAGTATGGTCCGGACAGGGCTACGAGCAGTACTTC.